The clone carrying this T cell receptor (beta chain) was recorded at least ten times. A modified ARM-PCR protocol with three rounds of nested PCR amplified TCRbeta. TCRdb re-called the multiplex PCR reads with MiXCR, one entry per CDR3 protein. The sample includes 55,000 to 70,000 distinct CDR3 sequences, 50% to 60% of them seen just once. RNA was extracted from bulk tissue without any cell sorting. This sample stems from a study of tumor and adjacent non-tumor tissue in lung cancer. This CDR3 is built from 17 residues. The trim removed 4 bases at V and 0 bases at J, leaving 4 bases unmatched. In germline, CDR1 is MGHRA, CDR2 YSYEKL.

What was sequenced was lung tumor tissue. The TCR sequence derives from a man aged 50-59 years with non-small cell lung cancer. The chain carries TRBV4-1 and TRBJ2-6; 9 positions agree with TRBD1. The CDR3 DNA follows: TGCGCCAGCAGCCTCGGGACAGGGAACTCTGGGGCCAACGTCCTGACTTTC. This translates into CASSLGTGNSGANVLTF.